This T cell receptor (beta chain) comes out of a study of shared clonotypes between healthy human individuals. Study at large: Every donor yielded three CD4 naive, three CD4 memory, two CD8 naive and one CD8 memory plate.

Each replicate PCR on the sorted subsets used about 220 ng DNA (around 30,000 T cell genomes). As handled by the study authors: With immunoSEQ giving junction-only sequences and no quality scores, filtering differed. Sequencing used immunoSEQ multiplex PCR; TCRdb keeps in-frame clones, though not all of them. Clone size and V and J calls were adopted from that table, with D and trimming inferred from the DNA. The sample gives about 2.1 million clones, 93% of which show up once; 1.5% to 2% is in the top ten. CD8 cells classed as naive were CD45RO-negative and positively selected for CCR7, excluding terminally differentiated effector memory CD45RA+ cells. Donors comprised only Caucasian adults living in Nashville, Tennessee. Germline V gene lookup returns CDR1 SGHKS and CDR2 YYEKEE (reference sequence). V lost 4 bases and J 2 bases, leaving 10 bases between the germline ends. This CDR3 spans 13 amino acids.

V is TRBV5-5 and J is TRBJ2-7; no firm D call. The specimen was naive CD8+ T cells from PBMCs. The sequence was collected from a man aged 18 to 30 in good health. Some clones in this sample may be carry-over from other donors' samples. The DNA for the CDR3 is TGTGCCAGCAGCCAAGGGCTGCCCTACGAGCAGTACTTC. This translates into CASSQGLPYEQYF.